Given below is one T cell receptor beta chain in context. The antigen remains unidentified. The CDR3 totals 16 residues. Trimming took off 1 base at V and 2 bases at J, with 12 bases between the two ends. The V gene's germline CDR1 is SGHTA and CDR2 FQGNSA. This table comes from immunoSEQ multiplex PCR, and its TCRdb copy is limited to in-frame clones, with some not included. The sample consists of around 130,000 clones, roughly 91% of them appearing once. The sample belongs to a study of CD4+ T cells in melanoma. Findings and caveats of the study: A reported correlation linked neoantigen-specific CD4+ T cells to CD8+, macrophage and B cell function. In melanoma, neoantigen-specific CD4+ T cells reportedly differed in differentiation state.

This receptor was taken from a human donor with melanoma. The chain employs TRBV7-2 and TRBJ2-1, with D tentatively TRBD1 or TRBD2 (6 bases each). CDR3 DNA: TGTGCCAGCAGCTTAGTAGGGGGGTCAACCTACAATGAGCAGTTCTTC. Translating it yields CASSLVGGSTYNEQFF.